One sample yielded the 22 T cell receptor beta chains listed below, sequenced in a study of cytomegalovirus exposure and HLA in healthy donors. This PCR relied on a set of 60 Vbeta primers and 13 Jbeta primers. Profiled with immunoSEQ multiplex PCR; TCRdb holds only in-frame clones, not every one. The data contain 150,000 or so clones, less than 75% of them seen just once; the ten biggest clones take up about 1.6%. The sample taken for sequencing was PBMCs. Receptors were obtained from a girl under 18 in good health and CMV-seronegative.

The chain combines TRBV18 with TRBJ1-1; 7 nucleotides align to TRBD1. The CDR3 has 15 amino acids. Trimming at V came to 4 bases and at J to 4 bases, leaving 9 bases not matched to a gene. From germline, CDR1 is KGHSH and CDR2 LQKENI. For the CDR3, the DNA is TGTGCCAGCTCACAACGGGAACAGGGGCCCACTGAAGCTTTCTTT. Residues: CASSQREQGPTEAFF. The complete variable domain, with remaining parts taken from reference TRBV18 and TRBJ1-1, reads NAGVMQNPRHLVRRRGQEARLRCSPMKGHSHVYWYRQLPEEGLKFMVYLQKENIIDESGMPKERFSAEFPKEGPSILRIQQVVRGDSAAYFCASSQREQGPTEAFFGQGTRLTVV.

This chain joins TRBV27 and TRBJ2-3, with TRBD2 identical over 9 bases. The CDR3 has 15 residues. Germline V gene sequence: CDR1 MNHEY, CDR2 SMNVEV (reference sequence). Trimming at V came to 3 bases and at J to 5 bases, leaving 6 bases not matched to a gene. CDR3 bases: TGTGCCAGCAGTTTGCAGCGGGGGGTGGGAGATACGCAGTATTTT. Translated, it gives CASSLQRGVGDTQYF.

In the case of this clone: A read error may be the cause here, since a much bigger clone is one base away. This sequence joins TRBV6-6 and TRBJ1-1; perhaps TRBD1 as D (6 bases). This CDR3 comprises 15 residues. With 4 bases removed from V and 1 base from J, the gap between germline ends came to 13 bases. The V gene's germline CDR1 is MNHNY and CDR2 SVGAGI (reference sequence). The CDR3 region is CASSLLQGTNTEAFF. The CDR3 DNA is TGTGCCAGCAGTTTACTCCAGGGGACGAACACTGAAGCTTTCTTT.

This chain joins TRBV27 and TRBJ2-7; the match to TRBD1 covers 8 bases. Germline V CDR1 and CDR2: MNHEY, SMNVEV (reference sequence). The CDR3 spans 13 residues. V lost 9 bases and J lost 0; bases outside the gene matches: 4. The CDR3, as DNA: TGTGCCAGGGGACAGGTGAGCTCCTACGAGCAGTACTTC. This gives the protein CARGQVSSYEQYF.

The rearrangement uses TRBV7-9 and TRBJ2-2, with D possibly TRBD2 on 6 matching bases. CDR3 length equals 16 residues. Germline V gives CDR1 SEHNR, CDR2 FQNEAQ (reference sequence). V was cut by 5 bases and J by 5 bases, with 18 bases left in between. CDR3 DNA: TGTGCCAGCAGCATTCTACAGCGTGCGGGAACCGGGGAGCTGTTTTTT. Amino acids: CASSILQRAGTGELFF.

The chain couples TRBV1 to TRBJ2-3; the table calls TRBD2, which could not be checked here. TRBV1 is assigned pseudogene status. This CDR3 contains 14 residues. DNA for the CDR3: TGCACCAGCAGCCAAGATACTAGTCACGATACGCAGTATTTT. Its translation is CTSSQDTSHDTQYF.

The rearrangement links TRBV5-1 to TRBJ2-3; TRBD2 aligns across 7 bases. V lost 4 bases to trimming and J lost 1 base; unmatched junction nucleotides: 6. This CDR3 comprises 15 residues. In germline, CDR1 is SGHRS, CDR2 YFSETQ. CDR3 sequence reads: CASSPWGGGTDTQYF. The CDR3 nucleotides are TGCGCCAGCAGCCCCTGGGGGGGAGGCACAGATACGCAGTATTTT. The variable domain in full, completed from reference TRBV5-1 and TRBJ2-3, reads KAGVTQTPRYLIKTRGQQVTLSCSPISGHRSVSWYQQTPGQGLQFLFEYFSETQRNKGNFPGRFSGRQFSNSRSEMNVSTLELGDSALYLCASSPWGGGTDTQYFGPGTRLTVL.

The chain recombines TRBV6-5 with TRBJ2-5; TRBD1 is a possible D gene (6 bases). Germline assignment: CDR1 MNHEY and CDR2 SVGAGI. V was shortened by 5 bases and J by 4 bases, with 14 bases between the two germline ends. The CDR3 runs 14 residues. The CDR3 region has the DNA TGTGCCAGCAGTCGGACAGTTCTTTTAGAGACCCAGTACTTC. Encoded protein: CASSRTVLLETQYF.

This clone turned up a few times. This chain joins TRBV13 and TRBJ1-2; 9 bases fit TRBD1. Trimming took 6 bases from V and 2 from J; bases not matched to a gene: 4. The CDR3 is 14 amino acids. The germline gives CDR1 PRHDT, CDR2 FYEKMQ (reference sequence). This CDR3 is CASSSDRGNYGYTF. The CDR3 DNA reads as TGTGCCAGCAGTTCCGACAGGGGGAACTATGGCTACACCTTC. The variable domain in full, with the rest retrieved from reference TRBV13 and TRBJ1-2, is AAGVIQSPRHLIKEKRETATLKCYPIPRHDTVYWYQQGPGQDPQFLISFYEKMQSDKGSIPDRFSAQQFSDYHSELNMSSLELGDSALYFCASSSDRGNYGYTFGSGTRLTVV.

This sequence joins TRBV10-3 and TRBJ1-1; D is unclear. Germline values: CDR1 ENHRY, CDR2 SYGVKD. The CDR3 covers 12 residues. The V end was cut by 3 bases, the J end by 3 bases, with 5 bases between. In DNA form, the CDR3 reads TGTGCCATCAGTGACCCCTACACTGAAGCTTTCTTT. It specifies CAISDPYTEAFF.

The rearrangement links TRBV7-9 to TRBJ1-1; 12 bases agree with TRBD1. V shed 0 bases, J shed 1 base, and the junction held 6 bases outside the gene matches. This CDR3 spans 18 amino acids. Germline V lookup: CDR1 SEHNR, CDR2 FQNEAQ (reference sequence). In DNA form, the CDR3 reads TGTGCCAGCAGCTTAGCGGGGACAGGGGGCCTGGGGAACACTGAAGCTTTCTTT. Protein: CASSLAGTGGLGNTEAFF.

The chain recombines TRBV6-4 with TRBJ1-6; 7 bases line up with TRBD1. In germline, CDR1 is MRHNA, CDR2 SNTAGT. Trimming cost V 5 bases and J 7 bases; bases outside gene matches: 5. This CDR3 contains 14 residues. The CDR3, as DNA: TGTGCCAGCAGTCCGGGACAGCAAAATTCACCCCTCCACTTT. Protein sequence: CASSPGQQNSPLHF.

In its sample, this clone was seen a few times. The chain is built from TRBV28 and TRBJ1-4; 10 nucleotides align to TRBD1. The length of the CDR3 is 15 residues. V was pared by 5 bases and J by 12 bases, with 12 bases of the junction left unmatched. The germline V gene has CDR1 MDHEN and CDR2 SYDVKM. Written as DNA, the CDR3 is TGTGCCAGCAGTGTGACAGGGGGCTCCCTTGAGGAACTGTTTTTT. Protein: CASSVTGGSLEELFF.

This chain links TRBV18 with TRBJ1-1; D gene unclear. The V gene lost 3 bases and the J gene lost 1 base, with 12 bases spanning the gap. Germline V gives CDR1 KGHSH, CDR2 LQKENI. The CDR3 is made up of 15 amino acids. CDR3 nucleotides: TGTGCCAGCTCACCTACGGGAGGAGGGAACACTGAAGCTTTCTTT. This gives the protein CASSPTGGGNTEAFF. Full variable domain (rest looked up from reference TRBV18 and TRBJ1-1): NAGVMQNPRHLVRRRGQEARLRCSPMKGHSHVYWYRQLPEEGLKFMVYLQKENIIDESGMPKERFSAEFPKEGPSILRIQQVVRGDSAAYFCASSPTGGGNTEAFFGQGTRLTVV.

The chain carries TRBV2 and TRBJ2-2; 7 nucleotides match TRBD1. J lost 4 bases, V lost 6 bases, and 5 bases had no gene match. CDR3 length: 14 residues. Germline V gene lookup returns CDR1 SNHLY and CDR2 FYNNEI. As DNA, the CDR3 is TGTGCCAGCAGAGACAGGGTCAGCACCGGGGAGCTGTTTTTT. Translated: CASRDRVSTGELFF. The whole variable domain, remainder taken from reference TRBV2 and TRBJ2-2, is EPEVTQTPSHQVTQMGQEVILRCVPISNHLYFYWYRQILGQKVEFLVSFYNNEISEKSEIFDDQFSVERPDGSNFTLKIRSTKLEDSAMYFCASRDRVSTGELFFGEGSRLTVL.

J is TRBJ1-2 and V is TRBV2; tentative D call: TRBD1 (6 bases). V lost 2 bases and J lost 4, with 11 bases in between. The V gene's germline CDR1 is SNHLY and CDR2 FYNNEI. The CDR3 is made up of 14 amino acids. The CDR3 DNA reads TGTGCCAGCAGTGAACGGGGGGCCGGCTATGGCTACACCTTC. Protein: CASSERGAGYGYTF. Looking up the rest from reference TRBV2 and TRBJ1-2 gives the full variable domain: EPEVTQTPSHQVTQMGQEVILRCVPISNHLYFYWYRQILGQKVEFLVSFYNNEISEKSEIFDDQFSVERPDGSNFTLKIRSTKLEDSAMYFCASSERGAGYGYTFGSGTRLTVV.

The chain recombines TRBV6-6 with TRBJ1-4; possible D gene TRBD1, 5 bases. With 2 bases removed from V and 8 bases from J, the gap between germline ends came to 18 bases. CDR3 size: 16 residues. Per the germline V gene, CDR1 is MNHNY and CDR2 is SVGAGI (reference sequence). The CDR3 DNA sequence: TGTGCCAGCAGTTACCAAATCAACGGGCCAGGGGAAAAACTGTTTTTT. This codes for CASSYQINGPGEKLFF.

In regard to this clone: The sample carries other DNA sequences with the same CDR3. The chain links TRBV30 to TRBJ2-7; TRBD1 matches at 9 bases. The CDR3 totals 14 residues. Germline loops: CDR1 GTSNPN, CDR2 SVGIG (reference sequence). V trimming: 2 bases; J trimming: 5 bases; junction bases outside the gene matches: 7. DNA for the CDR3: TGTGCCTGGAGTAATAAGGGGACAGGGCACGAGCAGTACTTC. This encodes CAWSNKGTGHEQYF. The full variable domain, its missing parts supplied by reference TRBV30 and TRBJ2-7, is SQTIHQWPATLVQPVGSPLSLECTVEGTSNPNLYWYRQAAGRGLQLLFYSVGIGQISSEVPQNLSASRPQDRQFILSSKKLLLSDSGFYLCAWSNKGTGHEQYFGPGTRLTVT.

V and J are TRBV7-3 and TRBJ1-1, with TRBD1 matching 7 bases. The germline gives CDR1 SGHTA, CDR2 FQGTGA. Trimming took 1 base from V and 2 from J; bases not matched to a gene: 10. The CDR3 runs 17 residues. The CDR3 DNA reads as TGTGCCAGCAGCTTAAGGCCCCCGGGACAGATCAACACTGAAGCTTTCTTT. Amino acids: CASSLRPPGQINTEAFF.

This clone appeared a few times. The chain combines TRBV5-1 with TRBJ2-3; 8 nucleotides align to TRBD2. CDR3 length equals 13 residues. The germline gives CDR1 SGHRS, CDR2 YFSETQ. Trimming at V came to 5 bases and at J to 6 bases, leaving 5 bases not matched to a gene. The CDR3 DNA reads TGCGCCAGCAGTCCGGGACTAGTGGATACGCAGTATTTT. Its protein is CASSPGLVDTQYF.

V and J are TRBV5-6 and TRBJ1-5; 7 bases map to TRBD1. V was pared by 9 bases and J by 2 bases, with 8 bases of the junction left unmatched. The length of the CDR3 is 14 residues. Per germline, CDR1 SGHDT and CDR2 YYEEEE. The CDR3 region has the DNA TGTGCCAACTTACAGGGGATAGGCAATCAGCCCCAGCATTTT. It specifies CANLQGIGNQPQHF.

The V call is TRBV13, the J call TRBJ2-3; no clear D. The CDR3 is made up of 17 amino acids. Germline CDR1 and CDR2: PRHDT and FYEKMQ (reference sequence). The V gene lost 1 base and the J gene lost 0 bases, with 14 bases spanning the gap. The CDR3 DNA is TGTGCCAGCAGCTTAGAAGGTTGGAGTGGGAGCACAGATACGCAGTATTTT. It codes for CASSLEGWSGSTDTQYF.